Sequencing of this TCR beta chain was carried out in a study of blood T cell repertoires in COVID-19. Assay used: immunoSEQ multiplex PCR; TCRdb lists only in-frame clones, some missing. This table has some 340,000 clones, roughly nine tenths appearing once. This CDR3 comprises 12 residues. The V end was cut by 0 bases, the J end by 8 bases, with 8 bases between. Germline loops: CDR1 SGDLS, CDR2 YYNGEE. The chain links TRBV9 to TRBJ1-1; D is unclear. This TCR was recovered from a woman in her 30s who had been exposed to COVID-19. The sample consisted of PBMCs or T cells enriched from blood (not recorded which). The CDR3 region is CASSVGTGEAFF. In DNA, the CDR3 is TGTGCCAGCAGCGTAGGAACCGGGGAAGCTTTCTTT. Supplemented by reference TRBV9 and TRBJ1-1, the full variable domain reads DSGVTQTPKHLITATGQRVTLRCSPRSGDLSVYWYQQSLDQGLQFLIQYYNGEERAKGNILERFSAQQFPDLHSELNLSSLELGDSALYFCASSVGTGEAFFGQGTRLTVV.